The clone carrying this T cell receptor beta chain was counted once. This sample is part of a study of blood T cell repertoires in COVID-19. Study in general: Sites in the United States, Italy and Spain provided acute and convalescent COVID-19 samples. The cDNA or gDNA used as material had been derived from T cells, B-cell-depleted T cells, or PBMCs.

Per the original data handling: Researchers report that nucleated cell counts were estimated from reference gene primer amplification. The protocol was immunoSEQ multiplex PCR, while the TCRdb copy is restricted to in-frame clones and leaves out a portion. V and J calls and clone size are copied from that table; D and trimming were computed from the DNA. The sample contains tens of thousands of clones, around nine tenths of which appear only once. The V gene end was trimmed by 5 bases and the J gene end by 4 bases; junction bases not matched to a gene: 16. The CDR3 length is 17 residues. Germline assignment: CDR1 MNHNY and CDR2 SVGAGI (reference sequence).

This clonotype was sampled from a man aged 60 to 75 with active COVID-19. The rearrangement uses TRBV6-6 and TRBJ1-1; 7 bases agree with TRBD1. The sample was peripheral blood. The CDR3 region has the DNA TGTGCCAGCAGTCCTCGTCGCACCACCACAGGGGTCACTGAAGCTTTCTTT. Amino acid sequence: CASSPRRTTTGVTEAFF.